This is a list of T cell receptor beta chains from one sample in a study of CD4 T cells in relation to SARS-CoV-2 and coronaviruses. Antigens for these TCRs are unknown. Sequencing was performed with immunoSEQ multiplex PCR; in TCRdb, only in-frame clones are kept and a portion is missing. The data contain roughly 30,000 clones, more than 60% of them seen just once; the ten biggest clones take up 3.4%. Sequencing was done on a sample of memory CD4+ T cells from PBMCs, cultured in vitro. These TCRs come from an adult with COVID-19. The CDR3 runs from the conserved cysteine through the conserved F or W. Each record gives: clone size, D gene, V gene, J gene, CDR3 protein, CDR3 DNA. A D gene is named only where the DNA matches it firmly. Clone size, where shown, is once, few, many, or a class for clones that have expanded.

.	TRBD2	TRBV29-1	TRBJ2-1	CSVDRLAGGGEQFF	TGCAGCGTTGACAGACTAGCGGGAGGAGGAGAGCAGTTCTTC
.	TRBD1	TRBV7-8	TRBJ1-5	CASSHNRGHVQPQHF	TGTGCCAGCAGCCATAACAGGGGGCACGTTCAGCCCCAGCATTTT
.	TRBD2	TRBV6-1	TRBJ2-1	CASSEALSGTPSEQFF	TGTGCCAGCAGTGAAGCGCTGAGCGGGACCCCCTCGGAGCAGTTCTTC
.	.	TRBV5-4	TRBJ2-3	CASSSQFTDTQYF	TGTGCCAGCAGTTCGCAGTTCACAGATACGCAGTATTTT
once	TRBD1	TRBV4-1	TRBJ2-7	CASSQDDRATYEQYF	TGCGCCAGCAGCCAAGATGACAGGGCAACCTACGAGCAGTACTTC
.	TRBD2	TRBV29-1	TRBJ2-1	CSAARDATSQAYNEQFF	TGCAGCGCTGCGAGAGATGCGACTAGCCAAGCCTACAATGAGCAGTTCTTC
.	TRBD1	TRBV30	TRBJ1-2	CAWKQGAGNYGYTF	TGTGCCTGGAAACAGGGGGCGGGTAACTATGGCTACACCTTC
.	TRBD2	TRBV24-1	TRBJ2-5	CATSDSGTSGSQAQYF	TGTGCCACCAGTGATTCCGGGACTAGCGGGTCCCAAGCCCAGTACTTC
.	.	TRBV25-1	TRBJ1-1	CASSEFLTTGNTEAFF	TGTGCCAGCAGTGAATTTCTTACGACGGGAAACACTGAAGCTTTCTTT
.	TRBD2	TRBV30	TRBJ2-7	CAWRLAGGPVEQYF	TGTGCCTGGAGACTAGCGGGAGGGCCTGTCGAGCAGTACTTC
.	TRBD1	TRBV5-4	TRBJ2-7	CASSLTGTGAYEQYF	TGTGCCAGCAGCTTAACCGGGACAGGAGCCTACGAGCAGTACTTC
.	.	TRBV11-2	TRBJ2-7	CASSLDPGGIYEQYF	TGTGCCAGCAGCCTAGACCCAGGAGGGATTTACGAGCAGTACTTC
.	TRBD1	TRBV6-5	TRBJ2-3	CASGRDRVTDTQYF	TGTGCCAGCGGCCGGGACAGGGTCACAGATACGCAGTATTTT
.	.	TRBV7-2	TRBJ2-1	CASSLGVVYNEQFF	TGTGCCAGCAGCTTAGGTGTAGTCTACAATGAGCAGTTCTTC
.	.	TRBV3-1/TRBV3-2	TRBJ1-2	CASSQGFDYGYTF	TGTGCCAGCAGCCAAGGGTTTGACTATGGCTACACCTTC
.	TRBD2	TRBV19	TRBJ2-3	CASSPERDRTDTQYF	TGTGCCAGTAGTCCGGAGCGGGACCGGACAGATACGCAGTATTTT
.	TRBD2	TRBV11-3	TRBJ2-1	CASSREGPYNEQFF	TGTGCCAGCAGCCGGGAGGGCCCGTACAATGAGCAGTTCTTC
.	.	TRBV28	TRBJ1-4	CASSSTGDDEKLFF	TGTGCCAGCAGTTCGACAGGTGATGATGAAAAACTGTTTTTT
.	.	TRBV5-5	TRBJ2-5	CASSPNSETQYF	TGTGCCAGCAGCCCGAACTCGGAGACCCAGTACTTC
.	TRBD2	TRBV3-1/TRBV3-2	TRBJ2-3	CASSGTLAGSTDTQYF	TGTGCCAGCAGCGGGACCCTAGCGGGAAGCACAGATACGCAGTATTTT
few	.	TRBV7-3	TRBJ2-7	CASSPPGGREQYF	TGTGCCAGCAGCCCCCCCGGGGGCCGCGAGCAGTACTTC
.	.	TRBV7-8	TRBJ1-5	CASSLSGQVAQPQHF	TGTGCCAGCAGCTTATCGGGTCAGGTTGCTCAGCCCCAGCATTTT
few	.	TRBV9	TRBJ2-5	CASSVGQYQETQYF	TGTGCCAGCAGCGTAGGACAGTACCAAGAGACCCAGTACTTC
.	TRBD2	TRBV7-9	TRBJ2-1	CASSAPGLAYNEQFF	TGTGCCAGCAGCGCCCCGGGACTAGCTTACAATGAGCAGTTCTTC
.	.	TRBV18	TRBJ2-7	CASSPAQGNYEQYF	TGTGCCAGCTCACCAGCACAGGGCAACTACGAGCAGTACTTC
.	.	TRBV18	TRBJ2-7	CASSRPTGQPYEQYF	TGTGCCAGCTCCCGCCCCACGGGACAACCCTACGAGCAGTACTTC
.	TRBD1	TRBV7-3	TRBJ2-7	CASSTAGQGGYEQYF	TGTGCCAGCAGCACGGCGGGACAGGGGGGGTACGAGCAGTACTTC
.	.	TRBV29-1	TRBJ2-3	CSVGHPSPDTQYF	TGCAGCGTGGGACACCCATCGCCAGATACGCAGTATTTT
.	TRBD1	TRBV7-2	TRBJ1-6	CASTLGFRGWSPLHF	TGTGCCAGCACCCTAGGTTTCAGGGGGTGGTCACCCCTCCACTTT
once	.	TRBV7-2	TRBJ2-1	CASSFLGTPGDEQFF	TGTGCCAGCAGCTTCCTAGGGACACCCGGAGACGAGCAGTTCTTC
.	.	TRBV27	TRBJ1-1	CASSDPGNTEAFF	TGTGCCAGCAGTGATCCGGGGAACACTGAAGCTTTCTTT
few	TRBD1	TRBV11-3	TRBJ2-2	CASSPRQGAPGELFF	TGTGCCAGCAGCCCCAGACAGGGGGCTCCCGGGGAGCTGTTTTTT
few	.	TRBV11-1	TRBJ1-6	CASSLDADRNSPLHF	TGTGCCAGCAGCTTAGATGCAGATCGGAATTCACCCCTCCACTTT
.	.	TRBV12-3/TRBV12-4	TRBJ2-3	CASRTMSTDTQYF	TGTGCCAGCAGGACGATGAGCACAGATACGCAGTATTTT
.	.	TRBV5-1	TRBJ2-3	CASRRWESVTDTQYF	TGCGCCAGCAGGAGGTGGGAGTCGGTAACAGATACGCAGTATTTT
.	TRBD2	TRBV5-1	TRBJ2-3	CASSFSTSGNADTQYF	TGCGCCAGCAGTTTTTCGACTAGCGGGAATGCGGATACGCAGTATTTT
once	TRBD2	TRBV7-8	TRBJ2-3	CASSSTSVSTDTQYF	TGTGCCAGCAGTTCCACTAGCGTTAGCACAGATACGCAGTATTTT
.	TRBD1	TRBV5-8	TRBJ1-5	CASNRGQAFQPQHF	TGTGCCAGCAACCGGGGACAGGCTTTTCAGCCCCAGCATTTT
.	TRBD1	TRBV5-1	TRBJ1-2	CASSLELPGTGDYGYTF	TGCGCCAGCAGCTTGGAACTTCCCGGGACAGGGGACTATGGCTACACCTTC
.	TRBD1	TRBV18	TRBJ2-7	CASSPGQGGRYEQYF	TGTGCCAGCTCACCAGGACAGGGGGGACGCTACGAGCAGTACTTC
.	TRBD1	TRBV18	TRBJ2-4	CASSMTGTHGTDIQYF	TGTGCCAGCTCCATGACAGGGACCCACGGAACGGACATTCAGTACTTC
.	TRBD2	TRBV13	TRBJ2-1	CASSYFSGRGDEQFF	TGTGCCAGCAGCTACTTTAGCGGGAGGGGGGATGAGCAGTTCTTC
.	.	TRBV11-2	TRBJ2-5	CASSTTGTAQETQYF	TGTGCCAGCAGCACGACCGGGACTGCTCAAGAGACCCAGTACTTC
few	.	TRBV5-4	TRBJ1-1	CASSRRQAEAFF	TGTGCCAGCAGCCGAAGACAGGCAGAAGCTTTCTTT
.	.	TRBV20-1	TRBJ2-7	CSASYRAYEQYF	TGCAGTGCTAGTTATAGGGCCTACGAGCAGTACTTC
.	.	TRBV5-6	TRBJ2-5	CASSLEEGPKETQYF	TGTGCCAGCAGCTTGGAGGAGGGACCCAAAGAGACCCAGTACTTC
once	TRBD1	TRBV7-9	TRBJ1-2	CASSSDREGYTF	TGTGCCAGCAGCTCTGACAGGGAGGGCTACACCTTC